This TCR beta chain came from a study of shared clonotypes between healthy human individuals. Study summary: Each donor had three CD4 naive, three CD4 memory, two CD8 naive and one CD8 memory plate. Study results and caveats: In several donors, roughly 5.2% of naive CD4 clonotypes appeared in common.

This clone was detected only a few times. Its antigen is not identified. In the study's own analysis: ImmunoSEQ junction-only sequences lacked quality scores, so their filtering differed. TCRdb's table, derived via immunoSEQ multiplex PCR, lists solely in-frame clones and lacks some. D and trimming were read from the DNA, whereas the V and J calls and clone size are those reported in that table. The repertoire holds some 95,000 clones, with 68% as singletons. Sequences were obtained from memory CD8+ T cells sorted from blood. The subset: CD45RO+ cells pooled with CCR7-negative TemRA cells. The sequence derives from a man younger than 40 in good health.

CDR3 amino acids: CAISESSTESSIYGYTF. CDR3 in DNA: TGTGCCATCAGTGAGTCGAGTACGGAAAGCAGTATATATGGCTACACCTTC. The chain recombines TRBV10-3 with TRBJ1-2; D remains ambiguous. The CDR3 spans 17 residues. V was clipped by 0 bases and J by 5 bases, with 19 bases between them. Germline-derived CDR1 and CDR2 are ENHRY and SYGVKD.